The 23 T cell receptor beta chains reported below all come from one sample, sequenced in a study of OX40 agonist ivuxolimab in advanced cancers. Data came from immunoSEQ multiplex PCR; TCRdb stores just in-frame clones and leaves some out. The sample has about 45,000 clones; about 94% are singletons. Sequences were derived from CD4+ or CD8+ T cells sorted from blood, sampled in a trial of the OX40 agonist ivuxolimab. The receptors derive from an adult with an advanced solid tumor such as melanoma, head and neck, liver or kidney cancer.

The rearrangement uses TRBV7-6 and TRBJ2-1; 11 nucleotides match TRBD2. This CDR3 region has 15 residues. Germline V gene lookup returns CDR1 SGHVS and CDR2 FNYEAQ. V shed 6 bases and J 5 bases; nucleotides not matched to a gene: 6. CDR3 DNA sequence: TGTGCCAGCAGTCGGGGACTAGCGGTGAACAATGAGCAGTTCTTC. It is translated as CASSRGLAVNNEQFF.

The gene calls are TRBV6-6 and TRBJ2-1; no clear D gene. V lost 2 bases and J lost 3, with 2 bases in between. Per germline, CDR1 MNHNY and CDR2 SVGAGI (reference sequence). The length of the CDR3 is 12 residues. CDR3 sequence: CASSYVYNEQFF. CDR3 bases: TGTGCCAGCAGTTACGTCTACAATGAGCAGTTCTTC.

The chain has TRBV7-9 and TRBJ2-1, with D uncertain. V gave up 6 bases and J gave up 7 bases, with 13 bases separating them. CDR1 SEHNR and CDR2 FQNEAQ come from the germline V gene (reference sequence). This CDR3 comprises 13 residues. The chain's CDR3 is CASSQAGVNEQFF. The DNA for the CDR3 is TGTGCCAGCAGTCAGGCAGGTGTTAATGAGCAGTTCTTC.

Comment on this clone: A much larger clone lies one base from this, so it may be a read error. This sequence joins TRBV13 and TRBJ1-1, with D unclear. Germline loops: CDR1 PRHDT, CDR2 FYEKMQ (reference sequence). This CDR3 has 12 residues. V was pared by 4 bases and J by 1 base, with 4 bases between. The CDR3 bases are TGTGCCAGCAGCTGGGGGAACACTGAAGCTTTCTTT. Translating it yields CASSWGNTEAFF.

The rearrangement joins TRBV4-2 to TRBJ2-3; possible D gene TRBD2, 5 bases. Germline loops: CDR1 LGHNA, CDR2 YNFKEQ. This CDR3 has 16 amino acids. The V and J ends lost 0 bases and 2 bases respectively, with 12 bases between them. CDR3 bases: TGTGCCAGCAGCCAAGAAGAGACTACCTACACAGATACGCAGTATTTT. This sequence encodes CASSQEETTYTDTQYF.

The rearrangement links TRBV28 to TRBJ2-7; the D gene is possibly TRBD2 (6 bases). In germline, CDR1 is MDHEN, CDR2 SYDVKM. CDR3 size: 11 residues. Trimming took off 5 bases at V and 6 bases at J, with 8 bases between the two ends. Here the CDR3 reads CASSPRGEQYF. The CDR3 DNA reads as TGTGCCAGCAGTCCGCGGGGCGAGCAGTACTTC.

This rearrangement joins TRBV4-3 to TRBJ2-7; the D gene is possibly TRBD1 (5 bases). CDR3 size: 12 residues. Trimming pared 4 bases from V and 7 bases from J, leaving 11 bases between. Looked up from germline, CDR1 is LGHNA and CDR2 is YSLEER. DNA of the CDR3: TGCGCCAGCAGCCTTCAGGGTGGGGAGCAGTACTTC. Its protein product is CASSLQGGEQYF.

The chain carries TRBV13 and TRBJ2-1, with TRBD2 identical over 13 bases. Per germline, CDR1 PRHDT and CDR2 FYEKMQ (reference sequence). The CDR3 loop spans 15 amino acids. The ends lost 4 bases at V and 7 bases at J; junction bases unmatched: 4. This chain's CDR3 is CASSYGLAGDNEQFF. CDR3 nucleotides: TGTGCCAGCAGCTACGGACTAGCGGGAGATAATGAGCAGTTCTTC.

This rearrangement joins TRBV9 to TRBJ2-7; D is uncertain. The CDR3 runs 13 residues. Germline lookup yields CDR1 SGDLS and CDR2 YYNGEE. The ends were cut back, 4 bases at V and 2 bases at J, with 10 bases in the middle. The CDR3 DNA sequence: TGTGCCAGCAGCCCTCCGTTGACCTACGAGCAGTACTTC. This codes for CASSPPLTYEQYF.

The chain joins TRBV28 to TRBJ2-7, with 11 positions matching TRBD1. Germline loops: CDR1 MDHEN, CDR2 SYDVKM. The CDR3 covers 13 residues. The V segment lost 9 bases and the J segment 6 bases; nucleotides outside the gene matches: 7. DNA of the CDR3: TGTGCCAGTCGTTGGACAGGGGGCCGCGAGCAGTACTTC. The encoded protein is CASRWTGGREQYF.

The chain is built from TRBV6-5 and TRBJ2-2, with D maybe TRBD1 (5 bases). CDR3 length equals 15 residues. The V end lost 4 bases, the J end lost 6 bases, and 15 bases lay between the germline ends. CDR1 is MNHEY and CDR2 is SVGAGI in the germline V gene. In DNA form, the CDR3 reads TGTGCCAGCAGTTTAGGGGCGGAGTTAGCCGGGGAGCTGTTTTTT. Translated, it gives CASSLGAELAGELFF.

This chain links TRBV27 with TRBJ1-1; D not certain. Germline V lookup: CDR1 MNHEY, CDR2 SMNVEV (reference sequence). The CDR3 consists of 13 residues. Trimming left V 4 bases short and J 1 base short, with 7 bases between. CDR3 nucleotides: TGTGCCAGCAGTTATGCAGGGAACACTGAAGCTTTCTTT. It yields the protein CASSYAGNTEAFF.

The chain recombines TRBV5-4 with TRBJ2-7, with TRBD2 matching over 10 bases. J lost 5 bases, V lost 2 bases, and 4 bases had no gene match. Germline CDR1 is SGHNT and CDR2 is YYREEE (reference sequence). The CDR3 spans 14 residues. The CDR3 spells CASSFRLAGDEQYF. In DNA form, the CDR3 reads TGTGCCAGCAGCTTCCGGCTAGCGGGGGACGAGCAGTACTTC.

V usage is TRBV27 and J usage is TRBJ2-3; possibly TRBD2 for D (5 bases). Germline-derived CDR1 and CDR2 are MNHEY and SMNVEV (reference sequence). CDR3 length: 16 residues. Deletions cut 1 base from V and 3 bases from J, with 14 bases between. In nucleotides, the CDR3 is TGTGCCAGCAGTTTATATCCAGAGAGGGTAACAGATACGCAGTATTTT. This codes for CASSLYPERVTDTQYF.

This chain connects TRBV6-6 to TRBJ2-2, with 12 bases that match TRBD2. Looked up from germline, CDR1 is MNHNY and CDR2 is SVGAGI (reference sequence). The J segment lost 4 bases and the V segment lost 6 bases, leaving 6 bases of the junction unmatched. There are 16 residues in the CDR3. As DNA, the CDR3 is TGTGCCAGCAGCCCGGAACTAGCGGGAGGCACCGGGGAGCTGTTTTTT. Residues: CASSPELAGGTGELFF.

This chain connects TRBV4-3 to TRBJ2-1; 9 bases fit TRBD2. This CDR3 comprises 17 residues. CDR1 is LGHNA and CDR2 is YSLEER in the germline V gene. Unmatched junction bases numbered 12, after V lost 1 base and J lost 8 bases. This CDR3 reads CASSQGHSGSVSYEQFF. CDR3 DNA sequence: TGCGCCAGCAGCCAAGGACATAGCGGGAGCGTGAGCTATGAGCAGTTCTTC.

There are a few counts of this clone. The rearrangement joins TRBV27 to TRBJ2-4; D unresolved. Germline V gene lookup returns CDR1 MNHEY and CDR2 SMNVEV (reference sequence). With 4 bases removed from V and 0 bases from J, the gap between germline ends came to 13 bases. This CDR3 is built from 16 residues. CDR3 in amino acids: CASSYPADLAKNIQYF. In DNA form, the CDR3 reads TGTGCCAGCAGTTACCCGGCGGATCTAGCCAAAAACATTCAGTACTTC.

The CDR3 loop reads CANPAGQSYEQYF. CDR3 in DNA: TGTGCCAACCCGGCGGGGCAGTCCTACGAGCAGTACTTC. The chain joins TRBV5-3 to TRBJ2-7; the D gene is possibly TRBD2 (6 bases). TRBV5-3 is assigned to the ORF class and has an uncertain function. The V end lost 9 bases, the J end lost 1 base, and 14 bases lay between the germline ends. The CDR3 runs 13 residues.

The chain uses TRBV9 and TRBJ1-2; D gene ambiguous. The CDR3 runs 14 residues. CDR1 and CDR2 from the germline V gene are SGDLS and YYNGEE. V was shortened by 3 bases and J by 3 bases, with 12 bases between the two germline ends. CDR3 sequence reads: CASSAGRADYGYTF. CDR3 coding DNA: TGTGCCAGCAGCGCAGGACGGGCGGACTATGGCTACACCTTC.

The CDR3 sequence: CASSVLAGVSGDTQYF. The DNA for the CDR3 is TGTGCCAGCAGCGTTTTAGCGGGAGTGTCTGGAGATACGCAGTATTTT. The chain is built from TRBV9 and TRBJ2-3; 9 bases are a match to TRBD2. CDR3 length: 16 residues. Per germline, CDR1 SGDLS and CDR2 YYNGEE. V lost 2 bases and J lost 5; bases outside the gene matches: 9.

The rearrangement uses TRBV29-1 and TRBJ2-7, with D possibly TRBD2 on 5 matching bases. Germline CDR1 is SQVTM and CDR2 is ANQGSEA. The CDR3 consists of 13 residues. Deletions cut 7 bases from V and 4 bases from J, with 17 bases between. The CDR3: CSGRTGKGYEQYF. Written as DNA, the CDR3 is TGCAGCGGGCGGACGGGGAAAGGGTACGAGCAGTACTTC.

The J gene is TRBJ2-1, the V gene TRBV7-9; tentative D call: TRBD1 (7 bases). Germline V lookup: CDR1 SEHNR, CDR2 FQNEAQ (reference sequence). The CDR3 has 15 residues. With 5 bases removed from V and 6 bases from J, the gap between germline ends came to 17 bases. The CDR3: CASSPRDRPSNEQFF. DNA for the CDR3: TGTGCCAGCAGCCCGCGGGACAGACCTTCCAATGAGCAGTTCTTC.

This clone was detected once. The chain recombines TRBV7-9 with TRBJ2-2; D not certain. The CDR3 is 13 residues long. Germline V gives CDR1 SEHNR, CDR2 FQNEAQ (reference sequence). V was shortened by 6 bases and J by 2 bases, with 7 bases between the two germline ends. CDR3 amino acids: CASRVDNTGELFF. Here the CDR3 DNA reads TGTGCCAGCAGAGTAGACAACACCGGGGAGCTGTTTTTT.